Shown below are 18 T cell receptor beta chains from a single sample sequenced in a study of cytomegalovirus exposure and HLA in healthy donors. The study ran its PCR with 60 Vbeta and 13 Jbeta primers. Some clones are missing from TCRdb's copy, which holds only in-frame ones; the method was immunoSEQ multiplex PCR. The sample lists some 170,000 clones, about 9.4% occurring once. The material sequenced was PBMCs. Every receptor here comes from a woman aged 30 to 39 in good health and CMV-seropositive.

The chain has TRBV5-1 and TRBJ1-4; 12 bases map to TRBD1. J gave up 4 bases and V 4 bases, and 5 bases lay outside the gene matches. The CDR3 is made up of 16 amino acids. Germline loops: CDR1 SGHRS, CDR2 YFSETQ. The CDR3 region is CASSGDRGRGNEKLFF. CDR3 sequence (DNA): TGCGCCAGCAGCGGGGACAGGGGGCGAGGTAATGAAAAACTGTTTTTT.

The rearrangement links TRBV4-1 to TRBJ1-1; D may be TRBD1 (6 bases). The germline V and J ends were trimmed by 4 bases and 0 bases, with 12 bases remaining between them. This CDR3 has 15 residues. Germline V lookup: CDR1 MGHRA, CDR2 YSYEKL. The CDR3 region is CASSRAGQLNTEAFF. CDR3 DNA sequence: TGCGCCAGCAGCCGTGCTGGACAGTTGAACACTGAAGCTTTCTTT.

The V and J genes are TRBV10-3 and TRBJ2-7, with D possibly TRBD1 on 6 matching bases. Germline assignment: CDR1 ENHRY and CDR2 SYGVKD. CDR3 length: 14 residues. The V and J ends lost 5 bases and 2 bases respectively, with 13 bases between them. This CDR3 reads CAISRGGAAYEQYF. The CDR3, as DNA: TGTGCCATCAGTAGAGGGGGAGCGGCCTACGAGCAGTACTTC.

This chain joins TRBV5-1 and TRBJ2-5; 10 bases fit TRBD1. The CDR3 contains 14 residues. The V segment lost 4 bases and the J segment 6 bases; nucleotides outside the gene matches: 6. Germline CDR1 and CDR2: SGHRS and YFSETQ. CDR3 bases: TGCGCCAGCAGCCCGACAGGGGGCTCCCAGACCCAGTACTTC. Protein: CASSPTGGSQTQYF.

This clone was picked up a small number of times. A read error is possible here, since a much larger clone lies one base away. The CDR3 ends on some other residue instead of the conserved phenylalanine or tryptophan, so this is likely a read error. The chain carries TRBV2 and TRBJ1-1; D gene uncertain. CDR3 length: 13 residues. V shed 6 bases and J shed 3 bases, with 11 bases lying between them. CDR1 and CDR2 (germline): SNHLY, FYNNEI. The CDR3 loop reads CASRPNGDTEAFV. The CDR3 DNA sequence: TGTGCCAGCAGACCCAACGGGGACACTGAAGCTTTCGTT.

This clone turned up a few times. This chain joins TRBV18 and TRBJ1-1; no reliable D call. Germline V CDR1 and CDR2: KGHSH, LQKENI. V lost 5 bases, J lost 1 base, and 8 bases lay in between. This CDR3 region has 13 residues. CDR3 DNA: TGTGCCAGCTCATTCGGTCAGAACACTGAAGCTTTCTTT. This sequence encodes CASSFGQNTEAFF. Using reference TRBV18 and TRBJ1-1 for the parts outside the CDR3, the full variable domain is NAGVMQNPRHLVRRRGQEARLRCSPMKGHSHVYWYRQLPEEGLKFMVYLQKENIIDESGMPKERFSAEFPKEGPSILRIQQVVRGDSAAYFCASSFGQNTEAFFGQGTRLTVV.

The chain carries TRBV5-1 and TRBJ2-3; 10 bases align to TRBD2. V shed 1 base, J shed 5 bases, and the junction held 7 bases outside the gene matches. CDR3 size: 16 residues. Germline CDR1 is SGHRS and CDR2 is YFSETQ. CDR3 amino acids: CASSLSLAGVIDTQYF. The DNA of the CDR3 is TGCGCCAGCAGCTTGAGCCTAGCGGGAGTAATAGATACGCAGTATTTT.

This chain links TRBV18 with TRBJ2-2; TRBD1 aligns across 9 bases. CDR1 is KGHSH and CDR2 is LQKENI in the germline V gene. Trimming at V came to 2 bases and at J to 5 bases, leaving 6 bases not matched to a gene. The CDR3 runs to 16 residues. The CDR3 DNA reads as TGTGCCAGCTCACCATTGGGGACAGGGTCAACCGGGGAGCTGTTTTTT. Encoded protein: CASSPLGTGSTGELFF.

This clone occurred a few times. One junction end disagrees with the germline gene, perhaps due to a read error. J is TRBJ2-7 and V is TRBV13; TRBD2 might be the D (5 bases). The CDR3 extends over 15 amino acids. Germline V lookup: CDR1 PRHDT, CDR2 FYEKMQ (reference sequence). The CDR3 reads CASSFDLGGSNEQYF. The CDR3 DNA is TGTGCCAGCAGCTTTGACCTAGGAGGCTCCAACGAGCAGTACTTC.

The chain carries TRBV5-4 and TRBJ2-3, with a weak D call TRBD2 (5 bases). Germline V lookup: CDR1 SGHNT, CDR2 YYREEE (reference sequence). The germline V and J ends were trimmed by 5 bases and 2 bases, with 9 bases remaining between them. The CDR3 is 13 amino acids. CDR3 in amino acids: CASSPADTDTQYF. CDR3 nucleotide sequence: TGTGCCAGCAGTCCAGCGGACACAGATACGCAGTATTTT.

Only a few counts were recorded for this clone. The chain couples TRBV18 to TRBJ2-2; 10 nucleotides agree with TRBD2. The trim removed 3 bases at V and 4 bases at J, leaving 8 bases unmatched. The CDR3 has 17 amino acids. Germline lookup yields CDR1 KGHSH and CDR2 LQKENI. CDR3 DNA: TGTGCCAGCTCACCGTACTCGCTAGCGGGGGCCACCGGGGAGCTGTTTTTT. Its translation: CASSPYSLAGATGELFF.

This chain links TRBV6-5 with TRBJ2-2; 7 nucleotides align to TRBD1. The CDR3 covers 15 residues. The V segment lost 4 bases and the J segment 3 bases; nucleotides outside the gene matches: 5. Germline-derived CDR1 and CDR2 are MNHEY and SVGAGI. The chain's CDR3 is CASSSGQYYTGELFF. Written as DNA, the CDR3 is TGTGCCAGCAGTTCGGGACAGTACTACACCGGGGAGCTGTTTTTT.

Here the CDR3 DNA reads TGTGCCAGCAGCCCCGGAGGGACGTCCGGCGAGCAGTTCTTC. Translated: CASSPGGTSGEQFF. The chain employs TRBV7-8 and TRBJ2-1; TRBD2 might be the D (6 bases). Germline CDR1 is SGHVS and CDR2 is FQNEAQ. Trimming stripped 5 bases from V and 10 bases from J, with 18 bases between. The CDR3 spans 14 residues.

This rearrangement joins TRBV10-3 to TRBJ2-5; D uncertain. CDR1 is ENHRY and CDR2 is SYGVKD in the germline V gene. This CDR3 is built from 15 residues. The germline V and J ends were trimmed by 0 bases and 1 base, with 9 bases remaining between them. For the CDR3, the DNA is TGTGCCATCAGTGAGTCCAGCCCGGGCCAAGAGACCCAGTACTTC. Its translation: CAISESSPGQETQYF.

The chain recombines TRBV6-1 with TRBJ1-1, with 7 nucleotides matching TRBD1. The V and J ends lost 5 bases and 6 bases, in that order; junction bases with no gene match: 6. The CDR3 loop spans 13 amino acids. Germline CDR1 reads MNHNS; CDR2 reads SASEGT. The CDR3 sequence is CASSQGVGAEAFF. CDR3 DNA sequence: TGTGCCAGCAGTCAGGGGGTGGGGGCTGAAGCTTTCTTT.

V gene TRBV4-2 combines with J gene TRBJ2-3; 7 bases match TRBD1. Germline-derived CDR1 and CDR2 are LGHNA and YNFKEQ. The ends lost 3 bases at V and 0 bases at J; junction bases unmatched: 3. The CDR3 has 15 residues. CDR3 sequence reads: CASSHRDSSTDTQYF. The CDR3 coding sequence is TGTGCCAGCAGCCATAGGGACAGTAGCACAGATACGCAGTATTTT.

The chain employs TRBV5-1 and TRBJ1-3; TRBD1 agrees at 10 bases. Germline V CDR1 and CDR2: SGHRS, YFSETQ. V was clipped by 1 base and J by 1 base; unmatched bases: 2. CDR3 length equals 16 residues. The CDR3 coding sequence is TGCGCCAGCAGCTTGCAGGGACAGGGGTCTGGAAACACCATATATTTT. Translated: CASSLQGQGSGNTIYF.

This clone showed up just a few times. CDR3 region: CASSKSLRGFMNTEAFF. Here the CDR3 DNA reads TGTGCCAGCAGCAAAAGTCTTAGGGGATTTATGAACACTGAAGCTTTCTTT. V and J are TRBV21-1 and TRBJ1-1; TRBD1 is the table's D call, not checked against the DNA. TRBV21-1 is labeled a pseudogene. CDR3 length equals 17 residues.